The entry that follows covers one T cell receptor beta chain sequence. Its target is not known. The data belong to a study of blood T cell dynamics during melanoma immunotherapy. General study findings and limits: Immune-effector CD8+ cells best matched cell-free DNA CDR3 sequences and were most clonal. Whether repertoire-driving clones were melanoma-specific could not be determined.

Germline CDR1 is SGDLS and CDR2 is YYNGEE. V lost 5 bases and J lost 0; bases outside the gene matches: 20. This CDR3 spans 20 amino acids. Produced via immunoSEQ multiplex PCR; TCRdb's table is partial and in-frame only. Of 900 to 1,000 clones in the sample, roughly 70% were seen once. Time point indicated: week 3, after first cycle of checkpoint inhibitor. The CD3+ CD4- CD8+ CD45RA- CD45RO-high CD27- CCR7- memory phenotype defined TIE cells. Patients had no prior systemic cancer treatment, immunosuppressants or other active cancers. The clonotype originates from a human donor with melanoma. Here the sequenced sample was CD8+ T cells from blood, taken from a patient treated with checkpoint blockade. The V gene is TRBV9, the J gene TRBJ2-1, with 7 bases lining up with TRBD2. The CDR3 loop reads CASRASSGSKNLNSYNEQFF. CDR3 DNA sequence: TGTGCCAGCAGGGCGTCTAGCGGATCTAAGAATCTTAACTCCTACAATGAGCAGTTCTTC. Using reference TRBV9 and TRBJ2-1 for the parts outside the CDR3, the full variable domain is DSGVTQTPKHLITATGQRVTLRCSPRSGDLSVYWYQQSLDQGLQFLIQYYNGEERAKGNILERFSAQQFPDLHSELNLSSLELGDSALYFCASRASSGSKNLNSYNEQFFGPGTRLTVL.